Shown below are 9 T cell receptor beta chains from a single sample sequenced in a study of Ad26.COV2.S vaccination and SARS-CoV-2 variants. Described treatment: about 20 received Ad26.COV2.S at low or high dose, single or two shots; about 5 received placebo; per-sample allocation not given. Samples analyzed were those drawn on day 63 after the first vaccine or placebo injection. Sequencing was performed with immunoSEQ multiplex PCR; in TCRdb, only in-frame clones are kept and a portion is missing. The sample has hundreds of thousands of clones, more than 70% seen once. The sequencing used peripheral blood, collected in a trial of Ad26.COV2.S vaccine versus placebo. These receptor sequences come from a person aged 18 to 65 who received the Ad26.COV2.S COVID-19 vaccine or a placebo.

The rearrangement joins TRBV10-3 to TRBJ2-3, with 8 bases lining up with TRBD2. The germline V gene has CDR1 ENHRY and CDR2 SYGVKD. The length of the CDR3 is 13 residues. The trim removed 3 bases at V and 6 bases at J, leaving 2 bases unmatched. This CDR3 is CAISEAGVDTQYF. CDR3 DNA: TGTGCCATCAGTGAAGCGGGAGTGGATACGCAGTATTTT.

The J gene is TRBJ2-3, the V gene TRBV19, with TRBD2 matching over 11 bases. The germline CDR1 and CDR2 sequences are LNHDA and SQIVND (reference sequence). The CDR3 has 15 residues. V shed 4 bases and J 2 bases; nucleotides not matched to a gene: 2. The CDR3 loop reads CASSTSGRTTDTQYF. The CDR3 coding sequence is TGTGCCAGTAGTACTAGCGGGAGGACCACAGATACGCAGTATTTT.

Of note for this clone: Different DNA sequences within this sample yield the same CDR3. V and J are TRBV19 and TRBJ2-7; possibly TRBD1 or TRBD2 for D (5 bases each). This CDR3 is built from 14 residues. The germline CDR1 and CDR2 sequences are LNHDA and SQIVND (reference sequence). The V gene lost 4 bases and the J gene lost 0 bases, with 10 bases spanning the gap. CDR3 sequence reads: CASSNQGASYEQYF. The DNA of the CDR3 is TGTGCCAGTAGTAATCAGGGAGCCTCCTACGAGCAGTACTTC.

The V and J genes are TRBV6-5 and TRBJ1-5, with D unclear. Germline V lookup: CDR1 MNHEY, CDR2 SVGAGI. V lost 5 bases and J 0 bases, leaving 11 bases between the germline ends. The CDR3 runs to 15 residues. The CDR3 spells CASSTTRNSNQPQHF. The CDR3 DNA reads as TGTGCCAGCAGTACCACAAGGAATAGCAATCAGCCCCAGCATTTT.

V and J are TRBV2 and TRBJ2-2, with a weak D call TRBD2 (5 bases). The CDR3 spans 16 residues. Germline CDR1 and CDR2: SNHLY and FYNNEI. Trimming pared 0 bases from V and 5 bases from J, leaving 13 bases between. The CDR3 reads CASSEAGPSGTGELFF. CDR3 bases: TGTGCCAGCAGTGAAGCGGGCCCCAGCGGTACCGGGGAGCTGTTTTTT.

V and J are TRBV7-9 and TRBJ2-3, with 7 bases identical to TRBD1. With 5 bases clipped from V and 2 bases from J, the junction kept 10 bases outside the gene matches. The V gene's germline CDR1 is SEHNR and CDR2 FQNEAQ (reference sequence). There are 16 residues in the CDR3. The CDR3 region has the DNA TGTGCCAGCAGCCAAGGGAAGGGACAGTACACAGATACGCAGTATTTT. Translating it yields CASSQGKGQYTDTQYF.

The chain has TRBV5-1 and TRBJ1-4; D gene uncertain. CDR1 and CDR2 from the germline V gene are SGHRS and YFSETQ. The CDR3 length is 14 residues. The V end lost 4 bases, the J end lost 0 bases, and 7 bases lay between the germline ends. For the CDR3, the DNA is TGCGCCAGCAGCCTGACCCCAACTAATGAAAAACTGTTTTTT. The encoded protein is CASSLTPTNEKLFF.

The chain is built from TRBV19 and TRBJ2-6; a weak D match, TRBD1 (6 bases). CDR3 length equals 15 residues. The germline V gene encodes CDR1 LNHDA and CDR2 SQIVND (reference sequence). Trimming pared 4 bases from V and 1 base from J, leaving 8 bases between. The CDR3 reads CASSNRASGANVLTF. CDR3 in DNA: TGTGCCAGTAGTAACAGGGCGTCTGGGGCCAACGTCCTGACTTTC. Full variable domain (outside the CDR3, taken from reference TRBV19 and TRBJ2-6): DGGITQSPKYLFRKEGQNVTLSCEQNLNHDAMYWYRQDPGQGLRLIYYSQIVNDFQKGDIAEGYSVSREKKESFPLTVTSAQKNPTAFYLCASSNRASGANVLTFGAGSRLTVL.

The chain recombines TRBV7-9 with TRBJ2-3; the match to TRBD1 covers 9 bases. Germline V CDR1 and CDR2: SEHNR, FQNEAQ (reference sequence). The CDR3 totals 16 residues. V trimming: 3 bases; J trimming: 3 bases; junction bases outside the gene matches: 7. The CDR3 DNA follows: TGTGCCAGCAGCTTGGGACAGGGAATAGGGACAGATACGCAGTATTTT. It yields the protein CASSLGQGIGTDTQYF.